Listed below are T cell receptor beta chains from one sample, sequenced in a study of blood T cell repertoires in COVID-19. Method: immunoSEQ multiplex PCR; TCRdb's copy keeps in-frame clones and lacks some. The repertoire holds about 160,000 clones, more than 75% seen once, with roughly 2.1% in the top ten. The sample was peripheral blood. Receptors were obtained from a man aged 18 to 29 with acute or convalescent COVID-19. CDR3s include the opening cysteine and the closing phenylalanine or tryptophan. A D gene is named only where the DNA matches it firmly. Size is omitted from some rows. Given values are once, few, many or a class for expanded clones.

>few|NA|TRBV7-9|14|TRBJ1-3
TGTGCCAGCAGCGCGGGGAGCTCTGGAAACACCATATATTTT
CASSAGSSGNTIYF
>NA|NA|TRBV12-3/TRBV12-4|12|TRBJ2-1
TGTGCCAGCAGTTTTATTCCTAATGAGCAGTTCTTC
CASSFIPNEQFF
>NA|TRBD1|TRBV5-1|16|TRBJ1-1
TGCGCCAGCAGCTCCGGACAGGGAGATATGAACACTGAAGCTTTCTTT
CASSSGQGDMNTEAFF
>NA|NA|TRBV5-1|16|TRBJ1-1
TGCGCCAGCAGCTTGGCCGTACAGGACCTGAACACTGAAGCTTTCTTT
CASSLAVQDLNTEAFF
>NA|NA|TRBV3-1/TRBV3-2|13|TRBJ1-4
TGTGCCAGCAGCCACCTTACGGATGAAAAACTGTTTTTT
CASSHLTDEKLFF
>NA|TRBD2|TRBV19|19|TRBJ2-3
TGTGCCAGTAGTCTCACCGGGACTAGCGGCCAAGGAGGGGCAGATACGCAGTATTTT
CASSLTGTSGQGGADTQYF
>once|TRBD1|TRBV4-1|15|TRBJ1-1
TGCGCCAGCAGCCCAATAGGGACAGGGGGGACTGAAGCTTTCTTT
CASSPIGTGGTEAFF
>NA|TRBD1|TRBV10-1|16|TRBJ1-5
TGCGCCAGCCCAGGGGACAGACGGGTAGCAAATCAGCCCCAGCATTTT
CASPGDRRVANQPQHF
>NA|TRBD2|TRBV9|14|TRBJ2-7
TGTGCCAGCAGCCCCTCATGGGGGGGGTACGAGCAGTACTTC
CASSPSWGGYEQYF
>NA|TRBD1|TRBV27|15|TRBJ1-2
TGTGCCAGCAGTTTGACAGGGGGCGCGAGCTATGGCTACACCTTC
CASSLTGGASYGYTF
>once|NA|TRBV19|12|TRBJ1-1
TGTGCCAGTACCGTGGACAAAGCTGAAGCTTTCTTT
CASTVDKAEAFF
>NA|NA|TRBV2|14|TRBJ2-5
TGTGCCAGCAGTTTGCGACTAGACCAAGAGACCCAGTACTTC
CASSLRLDQETQYF
>NA|NA|TRBV9|15|TRBJ1-4
TGTGCCAGCAGCGCCGGGACTGCAACTAATGAAAAACTGTTTTTT
CASSAGTATNEKLFF
>NA|TRBD1|TRBV6-5|13|TRBJ1-2
TGTGCCAGCACCAGGACAGGGGTTGGTGGCTACACCTTC
CASTRTGVGGYTF
>NA|TRBD1|TRBV5-1|14|TRBJ1-2
TGCGCCAGCAGCTCCCGAGGACAGGGCTATGGCTACACCTTC
CASSSRGQGYGYTF
>NA|NA|TRBV30|13|TRBJ1-1
TGTGCCTGGAGTCGGACAGCGAACACTGAAGCTTTCTTT
CAWSRTANTEAFF
>NA|TRBD2|TRBV7-8|15|TRBJ2-5
TGTGCCAGCAGCCCCCGGGAGGGGCAACAAGAGACCCAGTACTTC
CASSPREGQQETQYF
>NA|NA|TRBV2|12|TRBJ1-6
TGTGCCAGCAGTGAGCAGGGTTCACCCCTCCACTTT
CASSEQGSPLHF
>NA|NA|TRBV9|16|TRBJ1-3
TGTGCCAGCAGCGCATACAGGGTAGGGGCCGGAAACACCATATATTTT
CASSAYRVGAGNTIYF
>NA|NA|TRBV15|15|TRBJ1-2
TGTGCCACCAGCAGAGATGTGCCGGGGGACTATGGCTACACCTTC
CATSRDVPGDYGYTF
>NA|NA|TRBV4-1|18|TRBJ1-3
TGCGCCAGCAGCCAACTTTCTCTGACAGGCCTCTCTGGAAACACCATATATTTT
CASSQLSLTGLSGNTIYF
>NA|NA|TRBV6-5|16|TRBJ1-2
TGTGCCAGCAGTTACTCGGGGGGGGCGGCTCTCTATGGCTACACCTTC
CASSYSGGAALYGYTF
>once|TRBD2|TRBV20-1|11|TRBJ2-1
TGCAGTGGGGGCGGGGGTGGTGAGCAGTTCTTC
CSGGGGGEQFF
>NA|NA|TRBV18|13|TRBJ2-4
TGTGCCAGCTCACCAGACGGCCCAAGCGATCAGTACTTC
CASSPDGPSDQYF
>once|TRBD2|TRBV27|14|TRBJ2-2
TGTGCCAGCAAGCGGGGGGTAGGAACCGGGGAGCTGTTTTTT
CASKRGVGTGELFF
>NA|TRBD1|TRBV19|16|TRBJ1-1
TGTGCCAGTAGTATACGAGGGACAGGGTTGAACACTGAAGCTTTCTTT
CASSIRGTGLNTEAFF
>NA|NA|TRBV27|13|TRBJ1-5
TGTGCCAGCAGTTGGGGAGGGGGGCAGCCCCAGCATTTT
CASSWGGGQPQHF
>NA|NA|TRBV30|12|TRBJ1-5
TGTGCCTCCCGGGTGGGCAATCAGCCCCAGCATTTT
CASRVGNQPQHF
>NA|TRBD1|TRBV19|15|TRBJ1-4
TGTGCCAGTAGTGCCCGGGACAGGACAAATGAAAAACTGTTTTTT
CASSARDRTNEKLFF
>few|TRBD1|TRBV29-1|15|TRBJ2-3
TGCAGCGTTCAGGGACCGGGACAGAGAGCAGATACGCAGTATTTT
CSVQGPGQRADTQYF
>NA|NA|TRBV30|14|TRBJ2-3
TGTGCCTGGAGTGTGGGGCTAGAGGCAGATACGCAGTATTTT
CAWSVGLEADTQYF
>few|NA|TRBV30|12|TRBJ1-1
TGTGCCGGGGAGGAAGGGAACACTGAAGCTTTCTTT
CAGEEGNTEAFF
>NA|NA|TRBV15|15|TRBJ1-1
TGTGCCACCAGCAGAGATCTGAGGGGGTACACTGAAGCTTTCTTT
CATSRDLRGYTEAFF
>NA|TRBD1|TRBV27|15|TRBJ2-7
TGTGCCAGCAGTCCAGGGGGTGGGACGCCTGTCGAGCAGTACTTC
CASSPGGGTPVEQYF
>NA|TRBD1|TRBV6-5|14|TRBJ2-1
TGTGCCAGCAGTAAGACAGGGGTTTACAATGAGCAGTTCTTC
CASSKTGVYNEQFF
>NA|TRBD1|TRBV19|16|TRBJ1-1
TGTGCCAGTAGTATAGCCACAGGGGGGGTGAACACTGAAGCTTTCTTT
CASSIATGGVNTEAFF
>NA|TRBD1|TRBV5-5|13|TRBJ1-2
TGTGCCAGCAGCTGGGGGACAGGGTCTGGCTACACCTTC
CASSWGTGSGYTF
>NA|TRBD2|TRBV18|15|TRBJ2-7
TGTGCCAGCTCACCGGCTAGCGGGGAGGGCTACGAGCAGTACTTC
CASSPASGEGYEQYF
>NA|TRBD1|TRBV4-1|16|TRBJ1-5
TGCGCCAGCAGCCAAGATCAACAGGGGGCTAATCAGCCCCAGCATTTT
CASSQDQQGANQPQHF
>NA|TRBD1|TRBV19|15|TRBJ2-7
TGTGCCAGTAGTATGATAGGGGGCACTTCCTACGAGCAGTACTTC
CASSMIGGTSYEQYF